One T cell receptor (beta chain) is described in this entry. This entry comes from a study of tumor and adjacent non-tumor tissue in lung cancer. This sample's RNA came from whole unsorted tissue. The library came from three nested PCR rounds adapted from ARM-PCR protocols. MiXCR was run by TCRdb on the multiplex PCR reads, yielding one entry per CDR3 protein. The sample lists 200,000 or so distinct CDR3 sequences; around 70% were seen once. With 1 base removed from V and 9 bases from J, the gap between germline ends came to 16 bases. The CDR3 covers 15 residues. The genes are TRBV12-3 or TRBV12-4 and TRBJ1-5; D is perhaps TRBD1 (5 bases). The receptor was isolated from a man in his sixties with non-small cell lung cancer. The specimen was lung tumor tissue. The CDR3 reads CASSLDRPYEWPQHF. CDR3 sequence (DNA): TGTGCCAGCAGTTTAGACAGGCCATACGAGTGGCCCCAGCATTTT.